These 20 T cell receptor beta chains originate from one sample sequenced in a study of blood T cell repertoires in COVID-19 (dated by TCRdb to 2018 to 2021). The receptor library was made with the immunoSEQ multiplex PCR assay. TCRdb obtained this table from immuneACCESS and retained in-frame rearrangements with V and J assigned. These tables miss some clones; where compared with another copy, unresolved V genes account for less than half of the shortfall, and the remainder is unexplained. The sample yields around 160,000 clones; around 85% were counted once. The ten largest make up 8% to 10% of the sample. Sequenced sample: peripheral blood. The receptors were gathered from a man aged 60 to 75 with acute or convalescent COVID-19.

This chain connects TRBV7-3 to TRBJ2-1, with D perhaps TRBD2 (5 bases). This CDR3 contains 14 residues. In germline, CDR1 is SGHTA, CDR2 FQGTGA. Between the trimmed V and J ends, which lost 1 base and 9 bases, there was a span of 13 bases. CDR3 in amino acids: CASSLRPTSGEQFF. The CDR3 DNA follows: TGTGCCAGCAGCTTAAGACCTACTAGTGGTGAGCAGTTCTTC. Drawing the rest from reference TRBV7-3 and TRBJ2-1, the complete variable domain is GAGVSQTPSNKVTEKGKYVELRCDPISGHTALYWYRQSLGQGPEFLIYFQGTGAADDSGLPNDRFFAVRPEGSVSTLKIQRTERGDSAVYLCASSLRPTSGEQFFGPGTRLTVL.

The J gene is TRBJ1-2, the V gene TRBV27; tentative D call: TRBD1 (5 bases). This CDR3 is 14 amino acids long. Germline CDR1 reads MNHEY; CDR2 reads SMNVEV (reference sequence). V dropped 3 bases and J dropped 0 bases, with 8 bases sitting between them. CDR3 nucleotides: TGTGCCAGCAGTTTCGACAGAGCTAACTATGGCTACACCTTC. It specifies CASSFDRANYGYTF.

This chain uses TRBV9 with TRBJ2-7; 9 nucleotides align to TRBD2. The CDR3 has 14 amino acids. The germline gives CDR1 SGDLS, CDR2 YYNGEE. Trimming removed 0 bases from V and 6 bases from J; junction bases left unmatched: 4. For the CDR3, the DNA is TGTGCCAGCAGCGTAGGGCTAGCGGGACCCGAGCAGTACTTC. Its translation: CASSVGLAGPEQYF.

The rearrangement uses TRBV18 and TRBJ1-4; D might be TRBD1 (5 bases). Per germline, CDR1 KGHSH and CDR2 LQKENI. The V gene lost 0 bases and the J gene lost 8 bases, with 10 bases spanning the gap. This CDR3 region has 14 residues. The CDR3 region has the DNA TGTGCCAGCTCACCACCAGGGGTACGGGAAAAACTGTTTTTT. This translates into CASSPPGVREKLFF.

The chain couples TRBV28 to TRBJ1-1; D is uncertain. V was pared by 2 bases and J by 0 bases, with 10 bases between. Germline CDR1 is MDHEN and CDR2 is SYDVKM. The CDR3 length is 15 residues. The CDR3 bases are TGTGCCAGCAGTTTAGGTACGAGGATGAACACTGAAGCTTTCTTT. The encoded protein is CASSLGTRMNTEAFF.

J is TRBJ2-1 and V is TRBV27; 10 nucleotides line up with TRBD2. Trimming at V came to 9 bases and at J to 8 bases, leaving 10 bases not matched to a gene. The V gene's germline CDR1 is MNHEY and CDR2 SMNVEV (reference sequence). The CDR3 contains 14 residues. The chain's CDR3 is CASTASGSYDEQFF. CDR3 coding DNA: TGTGCCAGTACTGCTAGCGGGAGTTACGATGAGCAGTTCTTC.

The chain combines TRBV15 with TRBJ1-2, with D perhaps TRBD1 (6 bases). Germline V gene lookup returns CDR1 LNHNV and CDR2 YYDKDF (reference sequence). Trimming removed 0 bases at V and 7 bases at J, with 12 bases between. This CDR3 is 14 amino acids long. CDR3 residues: CATSRDPGRGGYTF. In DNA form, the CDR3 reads TGTGCCACCAGCAGAGATCCGGGCAGGGGTGGCTACACCTTC.

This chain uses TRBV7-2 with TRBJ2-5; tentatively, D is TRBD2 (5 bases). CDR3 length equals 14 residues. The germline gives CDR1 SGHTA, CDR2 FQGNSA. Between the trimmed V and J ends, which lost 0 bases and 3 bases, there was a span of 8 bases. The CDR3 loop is CASSLAGSEETQYF. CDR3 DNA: TGTGCCAGCAGCTTAGCGGGTAGCGAAGAGACCCAGTACTTC.

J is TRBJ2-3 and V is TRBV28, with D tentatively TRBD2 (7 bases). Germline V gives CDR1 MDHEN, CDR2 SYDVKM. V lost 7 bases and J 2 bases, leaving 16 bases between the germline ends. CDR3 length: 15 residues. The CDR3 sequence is CASTSPRGATDTQYF. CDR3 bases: TGTGCCAGCACCTCCCCTCGGGGGGCCACAGATACGCAGTATTTT.

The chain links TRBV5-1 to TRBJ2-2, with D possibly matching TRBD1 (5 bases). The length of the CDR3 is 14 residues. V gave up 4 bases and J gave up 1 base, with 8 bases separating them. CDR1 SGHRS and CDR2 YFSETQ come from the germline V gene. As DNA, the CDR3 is TGCGCCAGCAGCACAGACAGGAACACCGGGGAGCTGTTTTTT. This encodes CASSTDRNTGELFF.

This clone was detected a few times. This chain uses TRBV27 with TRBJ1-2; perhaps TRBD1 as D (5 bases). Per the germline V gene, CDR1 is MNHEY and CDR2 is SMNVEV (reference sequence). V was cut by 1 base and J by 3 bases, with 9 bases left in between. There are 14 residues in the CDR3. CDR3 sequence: CASSLLGVDYGYTF. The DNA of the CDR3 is TGTGCCAGCAGTTTATTAGGGGTGGACTATGGCTACACCTTC.

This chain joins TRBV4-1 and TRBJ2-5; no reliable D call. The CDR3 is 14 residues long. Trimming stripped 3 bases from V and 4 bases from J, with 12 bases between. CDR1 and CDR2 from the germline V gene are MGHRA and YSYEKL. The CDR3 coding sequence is TGCGCCAGCAGCCACAACCCCGAGGCAGAGACCCAGTACTTC. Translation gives CASSHNPEAETQYF.

The CDR3 sequence is CASSQPFRTFLGDEKLFF. The CDR3 coding sequence is TGCGCCAGCAGCCAACCCTTTCGGACCTTCTTAGGGGATGAAAAACTGTTTTTT. The chain recombines TRBV4-1 with TRBJ1-4; TRBD1 might be the D (5 bases). The germline V gene encodes CDR1 MGHRA and CDR2 YSYEKL. CDR3 size: 18 residues. The germline V and J ends were trimmed by 2 bases and 6 bases, with 22 bases remaining between them.

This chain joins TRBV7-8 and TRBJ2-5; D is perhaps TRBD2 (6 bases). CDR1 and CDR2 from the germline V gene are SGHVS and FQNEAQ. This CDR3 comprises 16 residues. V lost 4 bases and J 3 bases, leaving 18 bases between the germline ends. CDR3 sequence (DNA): TGTGCCAGCAGCTCACGGTACTCCGGGGGAGAAGAGACCCAGTACTTC. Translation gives CASSSRYSGGEETQYF.

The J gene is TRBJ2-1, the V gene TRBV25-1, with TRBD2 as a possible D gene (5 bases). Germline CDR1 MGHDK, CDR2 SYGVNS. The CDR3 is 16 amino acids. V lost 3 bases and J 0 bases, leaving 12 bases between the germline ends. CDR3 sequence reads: CASSDLGIGSYNEQFF. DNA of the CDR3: TGTGCCAGCAGTGATCTCGGGATAGGCTCCTACAATGAGCAGTTCTTC.

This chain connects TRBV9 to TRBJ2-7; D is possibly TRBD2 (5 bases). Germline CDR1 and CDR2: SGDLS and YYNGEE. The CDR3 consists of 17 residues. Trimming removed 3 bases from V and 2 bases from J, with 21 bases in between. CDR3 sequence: CASSAGKGPLHPYEQYF. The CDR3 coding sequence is TGTGCCAGCAGCGCCGGGAAGGGTCCCCTCCACCCCTACGAGCAGTACTTC.

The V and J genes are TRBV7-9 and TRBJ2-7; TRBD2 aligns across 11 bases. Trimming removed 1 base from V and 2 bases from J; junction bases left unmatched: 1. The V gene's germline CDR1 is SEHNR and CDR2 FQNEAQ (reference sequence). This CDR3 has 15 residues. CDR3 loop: CASSLVSGRAYEQYF. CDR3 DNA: TGTGCCAGCAGCTTAGTTAGCGGGAGGGCCTACGAGCAGTACTTC.

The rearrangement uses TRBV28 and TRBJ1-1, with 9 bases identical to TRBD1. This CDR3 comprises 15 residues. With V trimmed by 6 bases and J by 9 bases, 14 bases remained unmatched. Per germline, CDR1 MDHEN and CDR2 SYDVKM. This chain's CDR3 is CASRGQGQATDQAFF. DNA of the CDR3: TGTGCCAGCAGGGGACAGGGACAGGCTACCGATCAAGCTTTCTTT.

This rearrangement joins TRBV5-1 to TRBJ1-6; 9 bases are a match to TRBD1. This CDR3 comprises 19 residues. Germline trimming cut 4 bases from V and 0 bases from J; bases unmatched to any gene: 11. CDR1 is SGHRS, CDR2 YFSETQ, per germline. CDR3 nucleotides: TGCGCCAGCAGCCCCTGGGGGGGACAGGGTGTCTCCTATAATTCACCCCTCCACTTT. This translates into CASSPWGGQGVSYNSPLHF.

The DNA for the CDR3 is TGTGCCAGCAGTTTCCTCAGGAACACTGAAGCTTTCTTT. Amino acid sequence: CASSFLRNTEAFF. The rearrangement uses TRBV28 and TRBJ1-1; D is undetermined. The CDR3 length is 13 residues. Trimming took 3 bases from V and 1 from J, leaving 6 bases between them. Germline loops: CDR1 MDHEN, CDR2 SYDVKM.